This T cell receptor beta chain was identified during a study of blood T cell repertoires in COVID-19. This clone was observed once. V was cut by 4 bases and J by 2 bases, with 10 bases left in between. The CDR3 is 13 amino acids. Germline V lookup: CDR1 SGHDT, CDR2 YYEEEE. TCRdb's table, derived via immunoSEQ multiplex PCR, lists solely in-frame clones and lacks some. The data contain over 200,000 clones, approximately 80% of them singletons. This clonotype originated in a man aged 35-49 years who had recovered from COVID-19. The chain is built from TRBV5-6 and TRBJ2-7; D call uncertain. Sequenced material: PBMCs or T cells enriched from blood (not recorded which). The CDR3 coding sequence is TGTGCCAGCAGCAAGATCGACACCTACGAGCAGTACTTC. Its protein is CASSKIDTYEQYF.